Detailed here is one T cell receptor beta chain. The target antigen is unknown. TCRdb reprocessed the 5' RACE reads, keeping one entry per CDR3 protein, no DNA. The sample features approximately 380,000 distinct CDR3 sequences, with approximately 2.8% in its top ten. The entry originates in a study of monozygotic twins with inflammatory bowel disease. Study results and caveats: Whether twins were concordant or discordant made no difference to repertoire similarity, possibly from limited power. No distinction between different T cell subtypes was possible. Healthy twins showed more clonotype sharing with others than IBD patients, especially patients with disease activity.

This CDR3 is built from 14 residues. Germline V gene lookup returns CDR1 DFQATT and CDR2 SNEGSKA (reference sequence). Specimen: blood. This TCR came from a human donor with ulcerative colitis or Crohn's disease, or a healthy co-twin of an affected twin (not recorded which). The V call is TRBV20-1, the J call TRBJ2-2; without DNA, the TCRdb call of TRBD2 cannot be checked. Here the CDR3 reads CSARKAGGTGELFF.